The subject of this entry is one T cell receptor (beta chain). This specimen belongs to a study of blood T cell repertoires in COVID-19. TCRdb's copy holds only in-frame clones and misses some; the assay was immunoSEQ multiplex PCR. The sample shows roughly 81,000 clones, over 70% of them seen only once. Between the trimmed V and J ends, which lost 4 bases and 2 bases, there was a span of 17 bases. This CDR3 has 16 residues. Germline V lookup: CDR1 LGHNA, CDR2 YSLEER. The chain carries TRBV4-3 and TRBJ1-2; TRBD1 might be the D (5 bases). Input material: peripheral blood. The TCR was taken from a man older than 75 with active or convalescent COVID-19. CDR3 sequence reads: CASSRGTGPLNYGYTF. As DNA, the CDR3 is TGCGCCAGCAGCCGCGGGACGGGTCCACTAAACTATGGCTACACCTTC.